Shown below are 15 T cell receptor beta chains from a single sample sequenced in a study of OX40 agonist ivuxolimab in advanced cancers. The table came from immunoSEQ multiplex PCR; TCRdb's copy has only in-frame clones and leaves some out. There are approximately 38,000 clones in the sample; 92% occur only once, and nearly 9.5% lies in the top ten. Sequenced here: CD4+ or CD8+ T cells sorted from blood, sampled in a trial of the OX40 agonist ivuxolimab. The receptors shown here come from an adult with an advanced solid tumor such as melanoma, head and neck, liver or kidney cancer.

For the CDR3, the DNA is TGTGCCAGCAGCCCCCTGGGACAGGCAGATATGAACACTGAAGCTTTCTTT. Amino acids: CASSPLGQADMNTEAFF. The chain links TRBV5-6 to TRBJ1-1, with 8 bases identical to TRBD1. J lost 0 bases, V lost 4 bases, and 11 bases had no gene match. Germline CDR1 and CDR2: SGHDT and YYEEEE. The CDR3 is made up of 17 amino acids. The full variable domain, its missing parts supplied by reference TRBV5-6 and TRBJ1-1, is DAGVTQSPTHLIKTRGQQVTLRCSPKSGHDTVSWYQQALGQGPQFIFQYYEEEERQRGNFPDRFSGHQFPNYSSELNVNALLLGDSALYLCASSPLGQADMNTEAFFGQGTRLTVV.

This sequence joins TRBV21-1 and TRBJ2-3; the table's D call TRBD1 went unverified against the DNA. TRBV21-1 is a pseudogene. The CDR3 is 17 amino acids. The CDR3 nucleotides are TGTGCCAGCAGCAATCTACTGGGACAGGGGGCTACAGATACGCAGTATTTT. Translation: CASSNLLGQGATDTQYF.

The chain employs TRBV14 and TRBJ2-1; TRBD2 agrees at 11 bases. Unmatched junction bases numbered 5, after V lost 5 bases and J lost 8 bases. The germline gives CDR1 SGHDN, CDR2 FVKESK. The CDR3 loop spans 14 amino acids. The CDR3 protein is CASSRLAGSYEQFF. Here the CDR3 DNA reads TGTGCCAGCAGCAGACTAGCGGGAAGTTATGAGCAGTTCTTC.

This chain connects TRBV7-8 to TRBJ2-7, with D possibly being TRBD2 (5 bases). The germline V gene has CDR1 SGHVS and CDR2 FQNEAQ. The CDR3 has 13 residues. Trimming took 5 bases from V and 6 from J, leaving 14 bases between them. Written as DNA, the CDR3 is TGTGCCAGCAGCCCCGCGGCGGGTGCCGAGCAGTACTTC. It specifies CASSPAAGAEQYF.

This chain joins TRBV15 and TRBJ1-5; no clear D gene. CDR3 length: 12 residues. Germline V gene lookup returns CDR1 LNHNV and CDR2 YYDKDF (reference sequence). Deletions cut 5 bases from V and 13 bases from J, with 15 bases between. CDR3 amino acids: CATSAAGKQQHF. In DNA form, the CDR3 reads TGTGCCACCAGCGCCGCGGGGAAACAACAGCATTTT.

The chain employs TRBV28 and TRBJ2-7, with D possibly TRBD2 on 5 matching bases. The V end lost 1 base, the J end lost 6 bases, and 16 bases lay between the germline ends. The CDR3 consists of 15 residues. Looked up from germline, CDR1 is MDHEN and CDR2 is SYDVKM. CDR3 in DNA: TGTGCCAGCAGTTTATACCGAGGGTCGGCGCGCGAGCAGTACTTC. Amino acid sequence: CASSLYRGSAREQYF.

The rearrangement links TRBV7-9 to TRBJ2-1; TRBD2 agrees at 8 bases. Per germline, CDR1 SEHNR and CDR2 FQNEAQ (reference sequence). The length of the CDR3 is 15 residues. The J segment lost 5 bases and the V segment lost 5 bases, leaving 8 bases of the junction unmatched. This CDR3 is CASSASGTRNNEQFF. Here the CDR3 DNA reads TGTGCCAGCAGCGCCTCCGGGACTAGGAACAATGAGCAGTTCTTC.

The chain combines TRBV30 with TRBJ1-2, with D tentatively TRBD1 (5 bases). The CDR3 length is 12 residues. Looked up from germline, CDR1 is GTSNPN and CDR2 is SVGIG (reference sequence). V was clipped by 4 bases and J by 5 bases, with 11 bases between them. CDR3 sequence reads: CAWKTEPYGYTF. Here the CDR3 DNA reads TGTGCCTGGAAGACAGAACCTTATGGCTACACCTTC.

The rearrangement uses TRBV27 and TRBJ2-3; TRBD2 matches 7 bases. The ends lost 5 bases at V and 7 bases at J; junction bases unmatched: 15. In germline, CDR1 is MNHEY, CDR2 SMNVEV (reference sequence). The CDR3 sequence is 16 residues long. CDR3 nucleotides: TGTGCCAGCAGTAACCTCGGGGGAGGGTCACGGTATACGCAGTATTTT. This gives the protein CASSNLGGGSRYTQYF.

CDR3 in amino acids: CASSELTGNQPQHF. In nucleotides, the CDR3 is TGTGCCAGCAGTGAACTCACAGGGAATCAGCCCCAGCATTTT. V gene TRBV2 combines with J gene TRBJ1-5; possible D gene TRBD1, 6 bases. Trimming took 2 bases from V and 4 from J, leaving 9 bases between them. The V gene's germline CDR1 is SNHLY and CDR2 FYNNEI. The CDR3 extends over 14 amino acids.

In nucleotides, the CDR3 is TGTGCCAGCAGTGAATGGGAGGGTAGTCATGGCTACACCTTC. Translated: CASSEWEGSHGYTF. J is TRBJ1-2 and V is TRBV6-1; D unresolved. CDR1 is MNHNS, CDR2 SASEGT, per germline. Trimming left V 2 bases short and J 6 bases short, with 13 bases between. This CDR3 region has 14 residues.

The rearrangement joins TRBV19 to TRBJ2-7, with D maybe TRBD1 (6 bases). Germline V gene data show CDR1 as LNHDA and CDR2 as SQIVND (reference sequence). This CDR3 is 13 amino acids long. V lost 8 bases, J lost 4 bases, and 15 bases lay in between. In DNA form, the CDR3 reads TGTGCCAGTGGGACAAGGTTGGCGTACGAGCAGTACGTC. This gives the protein CASGTRLAYEQYV.

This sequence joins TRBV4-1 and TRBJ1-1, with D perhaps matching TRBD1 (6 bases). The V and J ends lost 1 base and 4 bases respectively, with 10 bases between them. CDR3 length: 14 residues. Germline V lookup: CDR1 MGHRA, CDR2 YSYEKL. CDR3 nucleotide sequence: TGCGCCAGCAGCCAAGTGGGGGCGCGCACTGAAGCTTTCTTT. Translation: CASSQVGARTEAFF.

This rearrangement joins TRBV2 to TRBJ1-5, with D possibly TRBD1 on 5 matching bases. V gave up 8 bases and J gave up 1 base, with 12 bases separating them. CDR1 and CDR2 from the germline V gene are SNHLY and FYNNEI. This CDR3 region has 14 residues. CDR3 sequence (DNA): TGTGCCAGCTTTGAAGGGGAGAGCAATCAGCCCCAGCATTTT. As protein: CASFEGESNQPQHF. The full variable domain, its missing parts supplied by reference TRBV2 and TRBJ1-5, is EPEVTQTPSHQVTQMGQEVILRCVPISNHLYFYWYRQILGQKVEFLVSFYNNEISEKSEIFDDQFSVERPDGSNFTLKIRSTKLEDSAMYFCASFEGESNQPQHFGDGTRLSIL.

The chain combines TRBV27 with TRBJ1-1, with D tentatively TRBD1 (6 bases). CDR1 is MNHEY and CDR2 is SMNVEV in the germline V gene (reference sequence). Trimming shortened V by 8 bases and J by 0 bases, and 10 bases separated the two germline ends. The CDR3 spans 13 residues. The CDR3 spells CASWGAMNTEAFF. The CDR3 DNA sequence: TGTGCCAGCTGGGGGGCGATGAACACTGAAGCTTTCTTT.